The 20 T cell receptor beta chains below all came from one sample that was sequenced in a study of OX40 agonist ivuxolimab in advanced cancers. Libraries were prepared by immunoSEQ multiplex PCR; TCRdb keeps only in-frame clonotypes and omits some of them. The table lists tens of thousands of clones, about 89% of them singletons. The sequencing used CD4+ or CD8+ T cells sorted from blood, collected in a trial of the OX40 agonist ivuxolimab. The receptor set was obtained from an adult with an advanced solid tumor such as melanoma, head and neck, liver or kidney cancer.

The chain is built from TRBV19 and TRBJ2-7; no reliable D call. This CDR3 has 12 amino acids. The V end lost 0 bases, the J end lost 5 bases, and 5 bases lay between the germline ends. Germline CDR1 is LNHDA and CDR2 is SQIVND (reference sequence). In nucleotides, the CDR3 is TGTGCCAGTAGTATAGACCGGGACGAGCAGTACTTC. As protein: CASSIDRDEQYF.

The rearrangement uses TRBV27 and TRBJ1-1; D possibly corresponds to TRBD1 (6 bases). CDR3 length: 14 residues. Looked up from germline, CDR1 is MNHEY and CDR2 is SMNVEV (reference sequence). The ends were cut back, 3 bases at V and 1 base at J, with 9 bases in the middle. CDR3 in DNA: TGTGCCAGCAGTTTCGGACAGCCGAACACTGAAGCTTTCTTT. The encoded protein is CASSFGQPNTEAFF.

As DNA, the CDR3 is TGCGCCAGCAGCTTGGACAGGGGAAGCACTGAAGCTTTCTTT. As protein: CASSLDRGSTEAFF. J is TRBJ1-1 and V is TRBV5-1; 7 nucleotides match TRBD1. V lost 0 bases and J lost 4; bases outside the gene matches: 3. This CDR3 has 14 amino acids. CDR1 and CDR2 from the germline V gene are SGHRS and YFSETQ.

The chain is built from TRBV5-6 and TRBJ2-3, with a tentative D call TRBD2 (5 bases). The V and J ends lost 4 bases and 0 bases respectively, with 9 bases between them. The CDR3 sequence is 14 residues long. Germline V CDR1 and CDR2: SGHDT, YYEEEE. The CDR3 DNA reads as TGTGCCAGCAGCGGGCTAGCTAGCACAGATACGCAGTATTTT. Its translation is CASSGLASTDTQYF.

This clone has just a few counts. Here the CDR3 reads CASSLGWQLNEKLFF. The DNA of the CDR3 is TGTGCCAGCAGCTTAGGATGGCAGCTCAATGAAAAACTGTTTTTT. The V and J genes are TRBV11-2 and TRBJ1-4; no clear D gene. The CDR3 length is 15 residues. Deletions cut 1 base from V and 5 bases from J, with 11 bases between. Germline V gene sequence: CDR1 SGHAT, CDR2 FQNNGV.

The gene calls are TRBV4-1 and TRBJ2-7; no clear D gene. There are 14 residues in the CDR3. The V end lost 0 bases, the J end lost 6 bases, and 12 bases lay between the germline ends. The germline gives CDR1 MGHRA, CDR2 YSYEKL. DNA for the CDR3: TGCGCCAGCAGCCAAGATAATTTGGCAGGCGAGCAGTACTTC. It specifies CASSQDNLAGEQYF.

The chain recombines TRBV6-1 with TRBJ2-5, with TRBD2 identical over 9 bases. Germline V gene data show CDR1 as MNHNS and CDR2 as SASEGT. V gave up 5 bases and J gave up 3 bases; unmatched junction bases: 4. This CDR3 region has 14 residues. The CDR3 is CASSIRLAEETQYF. The CDR3 DNA sequence: TGTGCCAGCAGTATTCGACTAGCGGAAGAGACCCAGTACTTC.

V usage is TRBV2 and J usage is TRBJ1-2; 11 bases agree with TRBD1. This CDR3 has 18 residues. V lost 4 bases, J lost 8 bases, and 18 bases stayed unmatched. Germline assignment: CDR1 SNHLY and CDR2 FYNNEI. The CDR3 reads CASSGLSGTGGPLGGYTF. DNA of the CDR3: TGTGCCAGCAGTGGATTGAGCGGGACAGGGGGTCCCCTGGGAGGCTACACCTTC.

The chain employs TRBV5-4 and TRBJ2-1; no reliable D call. V was cut by 9 bases and J by 6 bases, with 1 base left in between. CDR3 length: 8 amino acids. The germline V gene has CDR1 SGHNT and CDR2 YYREEE (reference sequence). The CDR3 DNA is TGTGCCACCAATGAGCAGTTCTTC. Translated, it gives CATNEQFF.

The chain employs TRBV6-1 and TRBJ2-1; no definite D call. V was pared by 7 bases and J by 7 bases, with 14 bases between. The CDR3 is made up of 13 amino acids. Germline CDR1 MNHNS, CDR2 SASEGT. The CDR3 coding sequence is TGTGCCAGCACACTCGCCTTCTGGAATGAGCAGTTCTTC. The encoded protein is CASTLAFWNEQFF.

This chain joins TRBV7-9 and TRBJ2-2; D is ambiguous. V was shortened by 0 bases and J by 6 bases, with 5 bases between the two germline ends. The CDR3 is 13 amino acids. Germline CDR1 is SEHNR and CDR2 is FQNEAQ (reference sequence). This chain's CDR3 is CASSLAVAGELFF. In DNA, the CDR3 is TGTGCCAGCAGCTTAGCCGTTGCCGGGGAGCTGTTTTTT.

This clone was observed a single time. J is TRBJ2-7 and V is TRBV7-9, with D perhaps matching TRBD2 (6 bases). The V end lost 0 bases, the J end lost 3 bases, and 18 bases lay between the germline ends. CDR1 SEHNR and CDR2 FQNEAQ come from the germline V gene (reference sequence). The CDR3 spans 17 residues. CDR3 residues: CASSLARWGDPLYEQYF. CDR3 in DNA: TGTGCCAGCAGCTTAGCGCGGTGGGGGGATCCTCTCTACGAGCAGTACTTC.

V gene TRBV7-6 combines with J gene TRBJ2-2; no reliable D call. This CDR3 is 12 amino acids long. V was pared by 5 bases and J by 3 bases, with 4 bases between. Germline-derived CDR1 and CDR2 are SGHVS and FNYEAQ. CDR3 residues: CASSADTGELFF. The CDR3 DNA is TGTGCCAGCAGCGCAGACACCGGGGAGCTGTTTTTT.

This clone came up once. The chain uses TRBV5-8 and TRBJ1-1; D remains ambiguous. Trimming took 0 bases from V and 4 from J, leaving 16 bases between them. The length of the CDR3 is 16 residues. Germline values: CDR1 SGHTS, CDR2 YDEGEE. CDR3 sequence reads: CASSLGYRSGLTEAFF. CDR3 in DNA: TGTGCCAGCAGCTTGGGTTATCGGTCCGGGCTCACTGAAGCTTTCTTT.

This chain joins TRBV2 and TRBJ1-4; TRBD1 might be the D (5 bases). The CDR3 is 15 residues long. Germline V CDR1 and CDR2: SNHLY, FYNNEI. V lost 8 bases and J lost 7, with 20 bases in between. The CDR3 region is CASEGPSGESEKLFF. As DNA, the CDR3 is TGTGCCAGCGAGGGGCCGTCGGGAGAGAGTGAAAAACTGTTTTTT.

This chain links TRBV9 with TRBJ2-5; tentatively, D is TRBD1 or TRBD2 (5 bases each). Germline V gene sequence: CDR1 SGDLS, CDR2 YYNGEE. Trimming removed 4 bases from V and 5 bases from J, with 18 bases in between. The CDR3 contains 15 residues. The chain's CDR3 is CASSPGRTLFETQYF. CDR3 DNA: TGTGCCAGCAGCCCGGGACGGACACTTTTTGAGACCCAGTACTTC.

The genes are TRBV5-4 and TRBJ2-1; D call uncertain. This CDR3 has 11 residues. Germline loops: CDR1 SGHNT, CDR2 YYREEE (reference sequence). V shed 3 bases and J shed 4 bases, with 2 bases lying between them. CDR3 DNA: TGTGCCAGCAGCTCGTACAATGAGCAGTTCTTC. Translated: CASSSYNEQFF.

This clone was recorded only once. J is TRBJ2-7 and V is TRBV7-6; D not resolved. The CDR3 is 14 amino acids. The germline V and J ends were trimmed by 1 base and 0 bases, with 7 bases remaining between them. Germline assignment: CDR1 SGHVS and CDR2 FNYEAQ. The CDR3 coding sequence is TGTGCCAGCAGCTTAGAACTAATCTCCTACGAGCAGTACTTC. Translating gives CASSLELISYEQYF.

The chain joins TRBV15 to TRBJ2-7; 8 positions agree with TRBD1. The germline gives CDR1 LNHNV, CDR2 YYDKDF (reference sequence). The CDR3 has 13 residues. V was clipped by 2 bases and J by 7 bases; unmatched bases: 4. As DNA, the CDR3 is TGTGCCACCAGCAGACCAGGGGGCTGGGAGCAGTACTTC. Translating gives CATSRPGGWEQYF.

The chain links TRBV6-6 to TRBJ2-1; D gene ambiguous. This CDR3 has 12 residues. V lost 7 bases to trimming and J lost 4 bases, with 8 bases between them. Germline V lookup: CDR1 MNHNY, CDR2 SVGAGI (reference sequence). The CDR3 loop is CASTSDYNEQFF. As DNA, the CDR3 is TGTGCCAGCACCTCCGATTACAATGAGCAGTTCTTC.